What follows is one TCR beta chain and its context. Sequenced by immunoSEQ multiplex PCR; TCRdb stores in-frame clones only, minus some. The sample lists approximately 99,000 clones, about 93% occurring once. The data were taken from a study of T cell changes during pregnancy in multiple sclerosis. The CDR3 has 13 residues. The J gene is TRBJ1-2, the V gene TRBV12-1; the table's D call, TRBD1, was not checked against the DNA. TRBV12-1 is described as a pseudogene. The specimen was peripheral blood, collected after pregnancy. This receptor was obtained from a female donor with multiple sclerosis, enrolled in a pregnancy study. The CDR3 loop is CASSQGQRYGYTF. The CDR3 bases are TGTGCCAGCAGCCAGGGACAGAGGTATGGCTACACCTTC.